This T cell receptor (beta chain) appears in the sequencing data of a study of shared clonotypes between healthy human individuals. This CDR3 is built from 15 residues. The ends lost 4 bases at V and 6 bases at J; junction bases unmatched: 7. The germline gives CDR1 SGDLS, CDR2 YYNGEE. Each of the donors was a healthy adult who was HIV-negative and had not had a recent acute infection or vaccination. TCRdb's table, derived via immunoSEQ multiplex PCR, lists solely in-frame clones and lacks some. The sample records about 460,000 clones, 60% to 80% being singletons. The clonotype comes from a woman aged 40-49 years in good health. Some clones in this sample may be carry-over from other donors' samples. The rearrangement links TRBV9 to TRBJ1-5, with 10 bases that match TRBD1. Sequenced input: PBMCs. The CDR3 bases are TGTGCCAGCAGCCAGACAGGGACAGGGGTTCAGCCCCAGCATTTT. Translation gives CASSQTGTGVQPQHF.